This is a list of T cell receptor beta chains from one sample in a study of cytomegalovirus exposure and HLA in healthy donors. The protocol was immunoSEQ multiplex PCR, while the TCRdb copy is restricted to in-frame clones and leaves out a portion. The sample yields just under 95,000 clones, more than 65% seen once. Sequencing used PBMCs. Receptor source: a girl aged 2-10 years in good health and CMV-seropositive. The CDR3 runs from the conserved cysteine through the conserved F or W. D genes are given only for firm matches. Clone size appears in some rows only: once, few, many, or a class for an expanded clone.

j_call v_call d_call clone_size cdr3_aa cdr3_nt
TRBJ2-7 TRBV10-1 TRBD1 few CASSPGTEVYEQYF TGCGCCAGCAGTCCCGGGACAGAGGTCTACGAGCAGTACTTC
TRBJ1-5 TRBV6-1 NA NA CASSESRLGSNQPQHF TGTGCCAGCAGTGAATCTCGACTAGGAAGCAATCAGCCCCAGCATTTT
TRBJ2-4 TRBV6-5 NA once CASAEGASRNIQYF TGTGCCAGCGCGGAGGGTGCTAGCAGAAACATTCAGTACTTC
TRBJ2-7 TRBV19 NA NA CASSIGASYYF TGTGCCAGTAGTATAGGGGCTAGCTACTACTTC
TRBJ2-3 TRBV19 NA NA CASISEWDTQYF TGTGCCAGTATTTCAGAATGGGATACGCAGTATTTT
TRBJ1-2 TRBV19 NA NA CASSIDPREFYGYTF TGTGCCAGTAGTATAGATCCGAGGGAGTTCTATGGCTACACCTTC
TRBJ1-1 TRBV5-4 TRBD1 NA CASSQNRGMNTEAFF TGTGCCAGCAGCCAGAACAGGGGAATGAACACTGAAGCTTTCTTT
TRBJ2-1 TRBV27 NA NA CASSFVSRSYNEQFF TGTGCCAGCAGTTTTGTTTCGAGGTCCTACAATGAGCAGTTCTTC
TRBJ2-3 TRBV7-2 NA NA CASSFGGSTDTQYF TGTGCCAGCAGCTTTGGCGGGAGCACAGATACGCAGTATTTT
TRBJ1-2 TRBV2 TRBD1 once CASRQDRGDGYTF TGTGCCAGCAGACAGGACAGGGGTGATGGCTACACCTTC
TRBJ2-7 TRBV7-9 TRBD2 once CASSVTSGENYEQYF TGTGCCAGCAGCGTAACTAGCGGGGAAAACTACGAGCAGTACTTC
TRBJ2-5 TRBV9 TRBD2 NA CASSVVLAEGTQYF TGTGCCAGCAGCGTAGTACTAGCGGAAGGGACCCAGTACTTC
TRBJ2-7 TRBV13 NA once CASSLVRGGYEQYF TGTGCCAGCAGCTTAGTTCGCGGCGGCTACGAGCAGTACTTC
TRBJ2-3 TRBV7-8 NA NA CASSTRTAYSTDTQYF TGTGCCAGCAGCACCCGGACAGCTTACAGCACAGATACGCAGTATTTT
TRBJ1-1 TRBV7-9 TRBD1 few CASSLARLGQSEAFF TGTGCCAGCAGCTTAGCGCGGTTGGGACAGAGTGAAGCTTTCTTT
TRBJ1-5 TRBV19 NA NA CASRPQGLGPQHF TGTGCCAGTAGACCCCAGGGCCTTGGGCCCCAGCATTTT
TRBJ2-7 TRBV28 TRBD1 NA CASSSLRDREFYEQYF TGTGCCAGCAGTTCCCTCCGGGACAGGGAATTCTACGAGCAGTACTTC
TRBJ2-1 TRBV9 TRBD2 NA CASSVGDYHLPQGEQFF TGTGCCAGCAGCGTTGGGGACTATCACCTACCCCAAGGTGAGCAGTTCTTC
TRBJ1-3 TRBV6-1 TRBD1 few CASLGTGFGNTIYF TGTGCCAGCCTAGGGACAGGGTTTGGAAACACCATATATTTT
TRBJ2-7 TRBV13 TRBD2 NA CASSFGGAANRREQYF TGTGCCAGCAGCTTCGGGGGGGCCGCGAACAGGCGCGAGCAGTACTTC
TRBJ2-1 TRBV15 NA NA CATSRRTDPYNEQFF TGTGCCACCAGCAGGCGGACAGACCCTTACAATGAGCAGTTCTTC
TRBJ1-1 TRBV15 TRBD1 once CATSGTRTGGPEAFF TGTGCCACCAGTGGAACCCGGACAGGGGGTCCTGAAGCTTTCTTT
TRBJ2-2 TRBV4-3 NA once CASSQTRRAGLTGELFF TGCGCCAGCAGCCAAACTCGACGGGCGGGCCTGACCGGGGAGCTGTTTTTT
TRBJ2-3 TRBV28 NA NA CASSSSGIGTDTQYF TGTGCCAGCAGTTCCTCGGGTATTGGAACAGATACGCAGTATTTT
TRBJ2-7 TRBV7-2 TRBD2 few CASSFTGTSGYEQYF TGTGCCAGCAGCTTCACCGGGACTAGCGGCTACGAGCAGTACTTC
TRBJ1-1 TRBV6-1 NA NA CASSGNDGGPEAFF TGTGCCAGCAGCGGTAATGACGGAGGCCCTGAAGCTTTCTTT
TRBJ1-1 TRBV4-3 NA few CASSQDSNRDIAFF TGCGCCAGCAGCCAAGACTCTAATCGGGACATAGCTTTCTTT
TRBJ1-4 TRBV7-9 TRBD1 NA CASSLAQQGSNEKLFF TGTGCCAGCAGCTTAGCCCAACAGGGGTCTAATGAAAAACTGTTTTTT
TRBJ2-3 TRBV5-8 NA NA CASSLSGGKADTQYF TGTGCCAGCAGCTTAAGCGGAGGGAAGGCAGATACGCAGTATTTT
TRBJ2-7 TRBV6-6 TRBD1 NA CASSYDVPGGGEQYF TGTGCCAGCAGTTACGATGTTCCAGGGGGCGGCGAGCAGTACTTC
TRBJ2-3 TRBV4-3 TRBD2 NA CASSQTGTSGGDTQYF TGCGCCAGCAGCCAAACAGGGACTAGCGGGGGGGATACGCAGTATTTT
TRBJ1-5 TRBV2 NA NA CASSVDSFSNQPQHF TGTGCCAGCAGTGTCGACAGCTTTAGCAATCAGCCCCAGCATTTT
TRBJ1-2 TRBV27 NA once CASSHRRGEEGYTF TGTGCCAGCAGTCACCGTCGAGGTGAAGAGGGCTACACCTTC
TRBJ2-2 TRBV4-3 NA NA CASSQDRDTGELFF TGCGCCAGCAGCCAAGATCGGGATACCGGGGAGCTGTTTTTT
TRBJ2-1 TRBV9 NA NA CASSVLSRTSSYNEQFF TGTGCCAGCAGCGTACTCTCGCGGACAAGCTCCTACAATGAGCAGTTCTTC
TRBJ2-4 TRBV27 TRBD1 once CASSLQGAQNIQYF TGTGCCAGCAGTTTACAGGGGGCGCAGAACATTCAGTACTTC
TRBJ2-7 TRBV7-6 NA NA CASSFQRGLTPYEQYF TGTGCCAGCAGCTTCCAACGCGGGCTCACCCCCTACGAGCAGTACTTC
TRBJ1-2 TRBV28 NA NA CASSFQGREGYGYTF TGTGCCAGCAGTTTTCAAGGCAGGGAGGGCTATGGCTACACCTTC
TRBJ1-1 TRBV9 NA NA CASSVDTSVEAFF TGTGCCAGCAGCGTAGATACATCTGTTGAAGCTTTCTTT
TRBJ1-5 TRBV28 NA NA CASNTGSLNQPQHF TGTGCCAGCAATACAGGGAGTCTGAATCAGCCCCAGCATTTT
TRBJ2-1 TRBV5-4 TRBD1 once CASSLPRQGRYNEQFF TGTGCCAGCAGCCTACCCCGACAGGGGCGCTACAATGAGCAGTTCTTC
TRBJ2-7 TRBV6-5 NA once CASSYRYEQYF TGTGCCAGCAGTTATCGCTACGAGCAGTACTTC
TRBJ1-2 TRBV6-5 NA NA CASGGTATPNYGYTF TGTGCCAGCGGAGGGACTGCGACGCCAAACTATGGCTACACCTTC
TRBJ1-5 TRBV19 NA NA CASSILSYSNQPQHF TGTGCCAGTAGTATTTTATCCTATAGCAATCAGCCCCAGCATTTT
TRBJ1-1 TRBV18 NA NA CASSQSRGQTEAFF TGTGCCAGCTCACAGTCCAGAGGGCAAACTGAAGCTTTCTTT
TRBJ1-3 TRBV7-9 NA few CASSLTGNTIYF TGTGCCAGCAGCCTAACGGGAAACACCATATATTTT
TRBJ2-4 TRBV5-1 NA few CASSLVGVRYF TGCGCCAGCAGCTTGGTAGGAGTACGGTACTTC
TRBJ2-3 TRBV25-1 NA NA CASSHPGNTDTQYF TGTGCCAGCAGTCACCCAGGGAACACAGATACGCAGTATTTT
TRBJ2-5 TRBV13 TRBD2 NA CASSFGGVSAETQYF TGTGCCAGCAGCTTTGGGGGGGTGAGCGCAGAGACCCAGTACTTC